A single T cell receptor (beta chain) is shown here with its context. The target of this receptor is not known. Base qualities were left out, and no much larger clone turns up one base away. This sample stems from a study of blood T cell repertoires in COVID-19 (dated by TCRdb to 2018 to 2021). Looking at the study overall: Samples covering the acute and convalescent phases of COVID-19 were provided by collaborators in the United States, Italy and Spain. Where available, HLA class I and class II types were obtained from metadata supplied by the sample provider rather than from assay-based typing. The material from the prospective study consisted of cDNA or gDNA derived from T cells, B-cell-depleted T cells, or PBMCs. Deeply sampled blood TCRbeta repertoires from subjects exposed to, actively infected with, or recovered from COVID-19 were included in the dataset. The samples were drawn from the first 160 participants of the ongoing ImmuneRACE study and from roughly 1,300 subjects provided by 6 global collaborators. The repertoires were released in a freely available public database intended as a resource for research on the immune response to SARS-CoV-2. The sample metadata nearly always contained a de-identified subject ID, COVID-19 status, age in years and sex.

CDR1 and CDR2, per the germline V gene, are SGHRS and YFSETQ. The CDR3, from cysteine to phenylalanine, totals 13 residues. Kept here is only the CDR3 DNA, which spans 39 bases and is read in frame from base 1. V is pared back by 0 bases and J by 6 bases, with 10 bases lying between the germline termini. Study-wide findings and limitations: The amount of clinical and demographic metadata varied by source and participant and was provided uncurated.

The immunoSEQ Assay, a bias-controlled multiplex PCR, was used to amplify TCRbeta CDR3 regions from genomic DNA. The published analysis was carried out like this. The number of nucleated cells in each sample was estimated by amplification of reference gene primers within the assay. To quantify the absolute abundance of each unique TCRbeta CDR3 rearrangement, sequence reads were collapsed and filtered. Productive Simpson clonality was computed per sample as the square root of Simpson's diversity index over productive rearrangements. TCRdb took over this immuneACCESS table, retaining in-frame rearrangements with V and J assigned. Such tables are incomplete; in checked studies, under half of the missing clones stem from an unresolved V gene, and the remainder is unexplained. V, J and clone size derive from that table, while D and trimming were established from the DNA sequence. The sample contains roughly 250,000 clones, about 81% of them found a single time. The ten largest clones represent 9.5% to 15% of the sample.

Whole blood was collected in K2EDTA tubes by collaborating institutions according to the institutions' own protocols. For TCRbeta analysis, collaborators shipped samples as frozen whole blood, isolated PBMCs, or DNA extracted from either of those sample types. The source of this sequence is a woman aged 55-69 years with active or convalescent COVID-19. The sequence is built from TRBV5-1 and TRBJ2-7; matching of 6 bases hints at TRBD1 as the D gene. Sequencing was performed on peripheral blood. The DNA reads as follows: TGCGCCAGCAGCTTGGATACAGGGCCCGAGCAGTACTTC. Translated, it reads CASSLDTGPEQYF.